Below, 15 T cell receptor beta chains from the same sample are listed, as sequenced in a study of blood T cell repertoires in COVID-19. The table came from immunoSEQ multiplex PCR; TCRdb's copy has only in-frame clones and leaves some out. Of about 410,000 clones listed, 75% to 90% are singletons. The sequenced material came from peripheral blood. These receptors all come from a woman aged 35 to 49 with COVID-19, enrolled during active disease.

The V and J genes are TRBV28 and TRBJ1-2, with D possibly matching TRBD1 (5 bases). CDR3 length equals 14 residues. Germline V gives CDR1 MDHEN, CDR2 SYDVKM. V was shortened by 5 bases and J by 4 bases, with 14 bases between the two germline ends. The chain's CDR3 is CASSVQGTLYGYTF. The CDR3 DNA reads TGTGCCAGCAGTGTCCAGGGCACCCTCTATGGCTACACCTTC.

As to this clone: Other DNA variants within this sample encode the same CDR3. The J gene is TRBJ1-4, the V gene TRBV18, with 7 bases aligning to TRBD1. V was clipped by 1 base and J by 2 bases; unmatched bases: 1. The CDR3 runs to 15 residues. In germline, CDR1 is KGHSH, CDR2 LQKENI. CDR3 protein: CASSPRQGTNEKLFF. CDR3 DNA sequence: TGTGCCAGCTCACCACGACAGGGTACTAATGAAAAACTGTTTTTT.

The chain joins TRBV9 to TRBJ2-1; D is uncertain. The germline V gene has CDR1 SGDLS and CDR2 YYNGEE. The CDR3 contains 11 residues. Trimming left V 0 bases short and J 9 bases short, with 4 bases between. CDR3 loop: CASSVGGEQFF. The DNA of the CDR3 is TGTGCCAGCAGCGTAGGAGGTGAGCAGTTCTTC.

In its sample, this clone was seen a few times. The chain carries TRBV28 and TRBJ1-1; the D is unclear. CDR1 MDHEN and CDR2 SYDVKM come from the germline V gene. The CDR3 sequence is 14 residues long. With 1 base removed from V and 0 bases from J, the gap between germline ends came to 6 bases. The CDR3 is CASSLYSMNTEAFF. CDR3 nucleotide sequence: TGTGCCAGCAGTTTATACAGCATGAACACTGAAGCTTTCTTT.

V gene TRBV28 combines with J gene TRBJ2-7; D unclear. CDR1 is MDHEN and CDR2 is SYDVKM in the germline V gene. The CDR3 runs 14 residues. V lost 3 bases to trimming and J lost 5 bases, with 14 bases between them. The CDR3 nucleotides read TGTGCCAGCAGTTTGGATCAGGTTCGCCACGAGCAGTACTTC. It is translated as CASSLDQVRHEQYF.

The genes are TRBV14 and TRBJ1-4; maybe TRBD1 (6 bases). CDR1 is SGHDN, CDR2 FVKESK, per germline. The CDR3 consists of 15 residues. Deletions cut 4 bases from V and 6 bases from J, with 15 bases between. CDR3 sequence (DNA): TGTGCCAGCAGCCTCCTAGGGGGATTACATGAAAAACTGTTTTTT. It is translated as CASSLLGGLHEKLFF. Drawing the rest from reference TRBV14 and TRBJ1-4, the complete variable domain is EAGVTQFPSHSVIEKGQTVTLRCDPISGHDNLYWYRRVMGKEIKFLLHFVKESKQDESGMPNNRFLAERTGGTYSTLKVQPAELEDSGVYFCASSLLGGLHEKLFFGSGTQLSVL.

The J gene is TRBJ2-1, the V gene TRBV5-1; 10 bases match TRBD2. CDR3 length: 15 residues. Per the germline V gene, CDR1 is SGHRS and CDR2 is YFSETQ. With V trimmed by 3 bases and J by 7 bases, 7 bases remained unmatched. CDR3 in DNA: TGCGCCAGCAGCTCCTTAGCGGGAGGTGGGAATGAGCAGTTCTTC. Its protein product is CASSSLAGGGNEQFF.

CDR3 bases: TGTGCCAGCTCACCGAGACAGGGGTATCAGCCCCAGCATTTT. It codes for CASSPRQGYQPQHF. The chain uses TRBV18 and TRBJ1-5; 8 bases line up with TRBD1. Germline CDR1 reads KGHSH; CDR2 reads LQKENI. The CDR3 loop spans 14 amino acids. The ends lost 3 bases at V and 5 bases at J; junction bases unmatched: 3.

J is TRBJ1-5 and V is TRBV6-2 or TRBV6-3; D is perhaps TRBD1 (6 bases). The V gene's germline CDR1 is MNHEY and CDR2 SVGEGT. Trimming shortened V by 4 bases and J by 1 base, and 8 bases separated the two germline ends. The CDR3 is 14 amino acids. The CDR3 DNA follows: TGTGCCAGCAGTTTCGACAGGAGCAATCAGCCCCAGCATTTT. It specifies CASSFDRSNQPQHF.

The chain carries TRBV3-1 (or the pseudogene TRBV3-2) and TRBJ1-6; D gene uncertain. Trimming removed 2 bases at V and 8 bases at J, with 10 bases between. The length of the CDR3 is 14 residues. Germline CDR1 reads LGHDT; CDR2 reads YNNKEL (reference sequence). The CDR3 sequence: CASSQPGWDSPLHF. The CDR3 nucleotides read TGTGCCAGCAGCCAACCGGGGTGGGATTCACCCCTCCACTTT.

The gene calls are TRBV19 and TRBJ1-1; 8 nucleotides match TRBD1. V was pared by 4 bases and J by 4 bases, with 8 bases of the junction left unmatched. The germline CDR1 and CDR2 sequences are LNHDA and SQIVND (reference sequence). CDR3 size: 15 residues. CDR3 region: CASSRIGTGSTEAFF. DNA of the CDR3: TGTGCCAGTAGTAGAATCGGGACAGGCTCCACTGAAGCTTTCTTT. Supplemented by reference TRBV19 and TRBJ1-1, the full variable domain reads DGGITQSPKYLFRKEGQNVTLSCEQNLNHDAMYWYRQDPGQGLRLIYYSQIVNDFQKGDIAEGYSVSREKKESFPLTVTSAQKNPTAFYLCASSRIGTGSTEAFFGQGTRLTVV.

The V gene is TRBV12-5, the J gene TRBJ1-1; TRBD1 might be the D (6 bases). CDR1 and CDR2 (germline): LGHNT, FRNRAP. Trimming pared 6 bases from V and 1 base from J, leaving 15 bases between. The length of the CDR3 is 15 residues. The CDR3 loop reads CASGQRGLPNTEAFF. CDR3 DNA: TGTGCTAGTGGGCAGCGGGGGCTTCCGAACACTGAAGCTTTCTTT.

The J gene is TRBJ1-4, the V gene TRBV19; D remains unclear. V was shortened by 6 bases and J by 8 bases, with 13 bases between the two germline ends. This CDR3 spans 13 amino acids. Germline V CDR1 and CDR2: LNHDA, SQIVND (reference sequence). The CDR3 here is CASRTRDGEKLFF. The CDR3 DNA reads TGTGCCAGTAGGACTCGGGATGGGGAAAAACTGTTTTTT.

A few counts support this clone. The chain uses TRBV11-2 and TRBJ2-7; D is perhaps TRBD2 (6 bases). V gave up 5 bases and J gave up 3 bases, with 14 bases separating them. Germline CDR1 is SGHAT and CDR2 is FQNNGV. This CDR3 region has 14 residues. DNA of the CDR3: TGTGCCAGCAGCACCCGATGGGGACTCTACGAGCAGTACTTC. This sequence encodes CASSTRWGLYEQYF.

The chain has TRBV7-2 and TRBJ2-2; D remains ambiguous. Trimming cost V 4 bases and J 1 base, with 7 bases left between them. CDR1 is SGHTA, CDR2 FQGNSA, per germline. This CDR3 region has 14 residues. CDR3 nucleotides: TGTGCCAGCAGCTCCTACCTGAACACCGGGGAGCTGTTTTTT. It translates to CASSSYLNTGELFF.